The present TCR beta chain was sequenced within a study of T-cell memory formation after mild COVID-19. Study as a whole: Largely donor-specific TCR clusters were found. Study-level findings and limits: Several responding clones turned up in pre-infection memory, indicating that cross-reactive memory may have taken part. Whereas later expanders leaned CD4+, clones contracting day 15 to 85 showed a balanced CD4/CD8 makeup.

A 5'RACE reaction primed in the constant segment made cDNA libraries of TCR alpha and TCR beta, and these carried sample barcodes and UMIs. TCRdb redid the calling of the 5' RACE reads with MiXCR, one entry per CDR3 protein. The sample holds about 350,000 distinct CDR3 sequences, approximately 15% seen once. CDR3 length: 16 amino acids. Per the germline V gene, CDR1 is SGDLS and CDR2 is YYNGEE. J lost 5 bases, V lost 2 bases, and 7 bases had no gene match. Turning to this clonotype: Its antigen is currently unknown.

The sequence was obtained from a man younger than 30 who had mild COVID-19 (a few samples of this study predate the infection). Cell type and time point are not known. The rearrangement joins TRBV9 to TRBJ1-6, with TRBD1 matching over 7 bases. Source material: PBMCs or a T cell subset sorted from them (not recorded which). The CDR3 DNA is TGTGCCAGCAGCGTGGCAGGGGGTATCAATAATTCACCCCTCCACTTT. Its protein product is CASSVAGGINNSPLHF.